This TCR beta chain derives from a study of T cell responses to AZD1222 COVID-19 vaccine. Sequenced by immunoSEQ multiplex PCR; TCRdb stores in-frame clones only, minus some. The profile covers fewer than 150,000 clones, with under 90% appearing a single time and 1.6% taken by the ten largest. Findings and limits, study-wide: Spike-wide coverage was observed for vaccine-associated CD4 TCRs, with dominant responses at 160-218 and 743-854. Donors were largely white British and mainly female; clonal diversity was possibly underestimated. Only 6 or 7 people who got AZD1222 tested seropositive at baseline.

Second-dose schedules of about 4 or about 12 weeks were combined. The length of the CDR3 is 16 residues. The V gene end was trimmed by 4 bases and the J gene end by 5 bases; junction bases not matched to a gene: 14. Per the germline V gene, CDR1 is SGHKS and CDR2 is YYEKEE (reference sequence). This clone was seen a single time. Its matching antigen is unknown. The sample here was peripheral blood, taken 28 days after the second AZD1222 dose. The genes are TRBV5-5 and TRBJ2-7; 8 nucleotides match TRBD2. The sequence came from an adult who received the AZD1222 COVID-19 vaccine. The CDR3 sequence is CASSPRATSGGNEQYF. CDR3 nucleotides: TGTGCCAGCAGCCCACGAGCCACTAGCGGTGGAAACGAGCAGTACTTC.